This T cell receptor beta chain was observed in a study of T-cell reconstitution after alpha-beta-depleted transplantation in children. Points from the study as a whole: The main origin of T-cell counts and diversity one year after transplant was newly produced T cells. From surviving recipient T cells and thymic progenitors came the high day-60 TCRbeta diversity observed in some patients. The origin of alpha-beta T cells about two months after transplant was reportedly several hundred expanded graft clones.

V lost 0 bases, J lost 0 bases, and 12 bases lay in between. The CDR3 totals 16 residues. Looked up from germline, CDR1 is SGHDN and CDR2 is FVKESK. The TCRbeta library incorporated unique molecular identifiers. TCRdb processed the PCR reads anew with MiXCR; each CDR3 protein has one entry. The sample comprises around 700,000 distinct CDR3 sequences, about 12% of which are singletons, and around 0.79% rests with the top ten. A few counts support this clonotype. Its specificity is unknown. The sequence came from a girl aged 2 to 10 with congenital amegakaryocytic thrombocytopenia, due to receive a stem cell transplant. The input for sequencing was PBMCs, taken before TCRalphabeta/CD19-depleted stem cell transplant. The chain recombines TRBV14 with TRBJ2-7; possibly TRBD2 for D (5 bases). CDR3 sequence reads: CASSQDSARSSYEQYF. As DNA, the CDR3 is TGTGCCAGCAGCCAAGATAGCGCCAGGAGCTCCTACGAGCAGTACTTC.